This TCR beta chain originates from a study of blood T cell repertoires in COVID-19. Study in general: The United States, Italy and Spain were the sources of the acute and convalescent COVID-19 samples. T cells, B-cell-depleted T cells, or PBMCs supplied cDNA or gDNA.

During active infection, Seattle patients enrolled and were then monitored through disease. Assay: immunoSEQ multiplex PCR; the TCRdb copy retains only in-frame clones and omits some. The sample lists about 250,000 clones; approximately 85% were seen once. This clone was seen once. The TCR sequence derives from a man over 45 with COVID-19, enrolled during active disease. Sample: peripheral blood.

CDR3 amino acids: CASSLKHNYEQYF. The CDR3 bases are TGTGCCAGCAGTTTGAAACACAACTACGAGCAGTACTTC. This rearrangement joins TRBV27 to TRBJ2-7; D gene unclear. This CDR3 has 13 amino acids. V lost 3 bases, J lost 3 bases, and 9 bases lay in between. Germline V gives CDR1 MNHEY, CDR2 SMNVEV (reference sequence).